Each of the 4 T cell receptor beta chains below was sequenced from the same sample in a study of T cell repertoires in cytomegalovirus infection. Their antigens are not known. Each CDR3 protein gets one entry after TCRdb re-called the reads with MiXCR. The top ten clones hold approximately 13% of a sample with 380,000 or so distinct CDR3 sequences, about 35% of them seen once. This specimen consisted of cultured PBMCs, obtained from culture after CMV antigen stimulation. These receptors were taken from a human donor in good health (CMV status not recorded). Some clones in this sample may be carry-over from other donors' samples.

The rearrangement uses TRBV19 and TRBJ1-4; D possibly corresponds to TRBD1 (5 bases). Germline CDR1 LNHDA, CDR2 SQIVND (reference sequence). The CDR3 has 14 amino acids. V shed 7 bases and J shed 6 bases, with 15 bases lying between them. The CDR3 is CASTAGRTDEKLFF. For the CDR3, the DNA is TGTGCCAGTACGGCAGGGAGGACGGATGAAAAACTGTTTTTT.

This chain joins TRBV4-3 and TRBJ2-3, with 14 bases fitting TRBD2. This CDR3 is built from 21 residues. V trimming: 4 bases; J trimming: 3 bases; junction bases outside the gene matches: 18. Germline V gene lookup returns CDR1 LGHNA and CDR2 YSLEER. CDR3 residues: CASSLGQVITGTSGRTDTQYF. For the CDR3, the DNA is TGCGCCAGCAGCCTGGGACAGGTGATAACCGGGACTAGCGGGAGAACAGATACGCAGTATTTT.

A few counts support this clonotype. The CDR3 coding sequence is TGTGCCAGCAGCTTAATTCGAGGGACCCCTTTTGGCACCCAGTACTTC. Protein: CASSLIRGTPFGTQYF. The V call is TRBV7-6, the J call TRBJ2-5; the D gene could be TRBD1 or TRBD2 (5 bases each). The V gene's germline CDR1 is SGHVS and CDR2 FNYEAQ. Trimming stripped 2 bases from V and 8 bases from J, with 21 bases between. This CDR3 is 16 amino acids long.

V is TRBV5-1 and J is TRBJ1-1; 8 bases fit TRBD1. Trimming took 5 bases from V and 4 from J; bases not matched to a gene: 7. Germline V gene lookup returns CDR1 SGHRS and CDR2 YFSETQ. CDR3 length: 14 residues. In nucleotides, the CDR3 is TGCGCCAGCAGGCAGGGGGCTGTAGGCACTGAAGCTTTCTTT. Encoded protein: CASRQGAVGTEAFF. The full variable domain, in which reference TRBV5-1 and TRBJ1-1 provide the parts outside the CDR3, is KAGVTQTPRYLIKTRGQQVTLSCSPISGHRSVSWYQQTPGQGLQFLFEYFSETQRNKGNFPGRFSGRQFSNSRSEMNVSTLELGDSALYLCASRQGAVGTEAFFGQGTRLTVV.